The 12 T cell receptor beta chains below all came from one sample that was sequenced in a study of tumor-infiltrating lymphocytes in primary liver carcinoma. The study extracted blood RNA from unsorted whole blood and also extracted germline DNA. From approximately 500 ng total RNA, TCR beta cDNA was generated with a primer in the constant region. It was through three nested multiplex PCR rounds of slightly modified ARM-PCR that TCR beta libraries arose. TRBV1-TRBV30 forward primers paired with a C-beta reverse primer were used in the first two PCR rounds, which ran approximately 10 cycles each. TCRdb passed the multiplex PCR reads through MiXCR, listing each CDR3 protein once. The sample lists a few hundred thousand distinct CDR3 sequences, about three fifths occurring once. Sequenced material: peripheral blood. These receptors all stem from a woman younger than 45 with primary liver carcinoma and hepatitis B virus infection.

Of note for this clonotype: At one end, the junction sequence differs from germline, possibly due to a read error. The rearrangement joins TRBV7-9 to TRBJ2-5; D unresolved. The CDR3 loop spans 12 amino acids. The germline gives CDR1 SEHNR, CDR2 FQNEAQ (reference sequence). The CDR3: CASSPHVETQYF. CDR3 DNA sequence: TGTGCCAGCAGCCCCCACGTGGAGACCCAATACTTC.

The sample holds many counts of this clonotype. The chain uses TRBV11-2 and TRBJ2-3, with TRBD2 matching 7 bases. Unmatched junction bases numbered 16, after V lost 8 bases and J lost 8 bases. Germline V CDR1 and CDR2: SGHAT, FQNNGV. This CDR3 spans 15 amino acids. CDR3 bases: TGTGCCAGCGGATCCTGGGCGGGAGTGGGGGGTACGCAGTATTTT. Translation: CASGSWAGVGGTQYF.

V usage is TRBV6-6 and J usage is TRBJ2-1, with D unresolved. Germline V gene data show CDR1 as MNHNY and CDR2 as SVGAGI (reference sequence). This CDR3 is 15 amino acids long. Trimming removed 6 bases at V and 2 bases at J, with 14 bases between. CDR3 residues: CASSGSAIPYNEQFF. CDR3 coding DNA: TGTGCCAGCAGCGGGTCGGCTATCCCCTACAATGAGCAGTTCTTC.

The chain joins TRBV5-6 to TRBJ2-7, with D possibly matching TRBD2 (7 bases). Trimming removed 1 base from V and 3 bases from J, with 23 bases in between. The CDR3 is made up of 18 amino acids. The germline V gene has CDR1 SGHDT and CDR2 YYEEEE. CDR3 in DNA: TGTGCCAGCAGCTTGAGGGGGTCCGACTGGGACTATAGCTACGAGCAGTACTTC. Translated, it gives CASSLRGSDWDYSYEQYF. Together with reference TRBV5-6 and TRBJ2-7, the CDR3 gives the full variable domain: DAGVTQSPTHLIKTRGQQVTLRCSPKSGHDTVSWYQQALGQGPQFIFQYYEEEERQRGNFPDRFSGHQFPNYSSELNVNALLLGDSALYLCASSLRGSDWDYSYEQYFGPGTRLTVT.

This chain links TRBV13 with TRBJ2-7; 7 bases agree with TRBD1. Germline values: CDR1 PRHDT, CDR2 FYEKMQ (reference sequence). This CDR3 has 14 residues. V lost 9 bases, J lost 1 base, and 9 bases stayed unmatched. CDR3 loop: CARSPWTGSYEQYF. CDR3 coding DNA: TGTGCCAGGAGCCCGTGGACAGGATCCTACGAGCAGTACTTC. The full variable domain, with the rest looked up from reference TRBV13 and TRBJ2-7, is AAGVIQSPRHLIKEKRETATLKCYPIPRHDTVYWYQQGPGQDPQFLISFYEKMQSDKGSIPDRFSAQQFSDYHSELNMSSLELGDSALYFCARSPWTGSYEQYFGPGTRLTVT.

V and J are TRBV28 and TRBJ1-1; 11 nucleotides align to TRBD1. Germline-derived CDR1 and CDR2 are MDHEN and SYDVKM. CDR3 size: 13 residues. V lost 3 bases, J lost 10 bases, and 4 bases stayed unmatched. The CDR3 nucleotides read TGTGCCAGCAGTTTCGAGGACAGGGGGCGAGCTTTCTTT. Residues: CASSFEDRGRAFF.

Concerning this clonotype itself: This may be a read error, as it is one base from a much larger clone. The CDR3 reads CASRTPGGQETQYF. CDR3 sequence (DNA): TGTGCCAGCAGGACTCCTGGGGGTCAAGAGACCCAGTACTTC. The chain employs TRBV6-6 and TRBJ2-5; D could derive from TRBD1 or TRBD2 (5 bases each). The ends were cut back, 6 bases at V and 2 bases at J, with 13 bases in the middle. The CDR3 contains 14 residues. In germline, CDR1 is MNHNY, CDR2 SVGAGI (reference sequence).

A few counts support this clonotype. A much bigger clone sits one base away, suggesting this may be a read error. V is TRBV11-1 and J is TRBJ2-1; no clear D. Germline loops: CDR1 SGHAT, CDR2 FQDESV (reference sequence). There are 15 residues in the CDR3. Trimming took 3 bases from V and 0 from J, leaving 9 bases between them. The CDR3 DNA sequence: TGTGCCAGCAGCTTGGGGATCACCTCCTACAATGAGCAGTTCTTC. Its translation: CASSLGITSYNEQFF.

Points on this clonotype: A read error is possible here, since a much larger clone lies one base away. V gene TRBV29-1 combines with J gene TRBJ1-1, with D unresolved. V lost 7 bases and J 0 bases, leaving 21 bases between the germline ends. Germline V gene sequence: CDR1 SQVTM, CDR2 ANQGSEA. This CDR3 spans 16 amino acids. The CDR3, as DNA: TGCAGCGCTGCACTTACAGTGGCCATCATGAACACTGAAGCTTTCTTT. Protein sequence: CSAALTVAIMNTEAFF.

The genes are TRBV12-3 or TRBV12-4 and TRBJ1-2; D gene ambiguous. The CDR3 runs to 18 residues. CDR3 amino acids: CTSSPRGHRVHPNYGYTF. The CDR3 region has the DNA TGTACAAGCAGTCCCCGCGGGCATCGAGTTCACCCCAACTATGGCTACACCTTC.

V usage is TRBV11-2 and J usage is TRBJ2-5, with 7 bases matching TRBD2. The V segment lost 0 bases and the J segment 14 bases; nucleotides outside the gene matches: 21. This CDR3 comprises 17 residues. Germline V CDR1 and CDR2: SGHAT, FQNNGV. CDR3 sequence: CASSLDRASGMQETLYF. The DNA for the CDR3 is TGTGCCAGCAGCTTAGATCGGGCTAGCGGAATGCAAGAGACCCTATACTTC.

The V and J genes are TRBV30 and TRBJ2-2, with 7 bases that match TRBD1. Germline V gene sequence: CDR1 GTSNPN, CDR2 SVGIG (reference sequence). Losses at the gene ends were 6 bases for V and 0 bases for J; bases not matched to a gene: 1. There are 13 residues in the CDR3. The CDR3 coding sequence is TGTGCCTGTGACAGGGCGAACACCGGGGAGCTGTTTTTT. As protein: CACDRANTGELFF.